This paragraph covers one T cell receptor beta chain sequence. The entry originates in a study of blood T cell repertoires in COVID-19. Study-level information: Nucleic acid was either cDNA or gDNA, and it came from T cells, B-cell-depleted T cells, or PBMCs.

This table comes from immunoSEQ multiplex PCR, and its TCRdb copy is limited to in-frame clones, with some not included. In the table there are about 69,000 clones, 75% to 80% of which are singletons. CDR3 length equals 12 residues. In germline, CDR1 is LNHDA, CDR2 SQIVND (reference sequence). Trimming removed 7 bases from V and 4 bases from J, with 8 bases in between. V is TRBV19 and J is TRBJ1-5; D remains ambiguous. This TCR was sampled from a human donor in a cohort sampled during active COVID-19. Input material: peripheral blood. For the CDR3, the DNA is TGTGCCAGTATCGGAGGGAATCAGCCCCAGCATTTT. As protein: CASIGGNQPQHF.